This TCR beta chain was found in a study of T cells after yellow fever vaccination. Study results and caveats: Clonotypes appearing in both CD4 and CD8 compartments existed, and their share was small. A weaker but faster secondary response was observed, peaking on day 5 versus 15. Post-booster repertoires again held most primary-vaccination clones (approximately 96% CD4, 80% to 90% CD8).

Production of TCR cDNA was by 5'RACE template switching, which also added a universal primer site and UMIs. TCRdb processed the 5' RACE reads anew with MiXCR; each CDR3 protein has one entry. The sample has hundreds of thousands of distinct CDR3 sequences, roughly 19% seen once. Points on this clonotype: The antigen is not known.

This clonotype originated in a young man who received the YFV17D yellow fever vaccine. The sample here was PBMCs, taken 15 days after the yellow fever booster vaccination.

The CDR3, as DNA: TGCAGCGTTGGGTTCAGCTCCTACGAGCAGTACTTC. Residues: CSVGFSSYEQYF. The chain is built from TRBV29-1 and TRBJ2-7, with D uncertain. Germline-derived CDR1 and CDR2 are SQVTM and ANQGSEA. V lost 4 bases to trimming and J lost 0 bases, with 7 bases between them. CDR3 length: 12 residues.